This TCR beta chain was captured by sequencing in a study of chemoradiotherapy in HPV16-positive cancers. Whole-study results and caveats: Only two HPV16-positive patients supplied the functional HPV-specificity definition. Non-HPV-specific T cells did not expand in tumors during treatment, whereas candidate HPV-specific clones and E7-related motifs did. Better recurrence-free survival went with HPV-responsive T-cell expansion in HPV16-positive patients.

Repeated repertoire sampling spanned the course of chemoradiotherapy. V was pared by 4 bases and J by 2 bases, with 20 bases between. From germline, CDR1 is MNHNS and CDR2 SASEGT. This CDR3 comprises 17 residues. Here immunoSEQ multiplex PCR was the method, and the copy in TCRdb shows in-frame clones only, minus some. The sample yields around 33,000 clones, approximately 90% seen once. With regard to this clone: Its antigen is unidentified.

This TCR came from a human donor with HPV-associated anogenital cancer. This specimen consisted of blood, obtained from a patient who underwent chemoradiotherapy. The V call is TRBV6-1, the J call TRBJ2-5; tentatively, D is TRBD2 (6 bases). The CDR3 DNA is TGTGCCAGCAGTGGCGACCCGCTACTAGCCCGACAAGAGACCCAGTACTTC. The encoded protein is CASSGDPLLARQETQYF.